One sample yielded the 27 T cell receptor beta chains listed below, sequenced in a study of OX40 agonist ivuxolimab in advanced cancers. Libraries were prepared by immunoSEQ multiplex PCR; TCRdb keeps only in-frame clonotypes and omits some of them. The sample has tens of thousands of clones, over 75% seen once; the top ten hold 2% to 2.5%. Sequencing was performed on CD4+ or CD8+ T cells sorted from blood, taken in a trial of the OX40 agonist ivuxolimab. Source of these receptors: an adult with an advanced solid tumor such as melanoma, head and neck, liver or kidney cancer.

This clone showed up just a few times. The chain recombines TRBV2 with TRBJ2-7, with D possibly matching TRBD1 (5 bases). Trimming shortened V by 5 bases and J by 4 bases, and 12 bases separated the two germline ends. CDR3 length: 13 amino acids. Germline V gene lookup returns CDR1 SNHLY and CDR2 FYNNEI. The CDR3 DNA follows: TGTGCCAGCAGTCCTTGGACAAATTACGAGCAGTACTTC. Amino acids: CASSPWTNYEQYF.

The V call is TRBV9, the J call TRBJ2-2; D perhaps matches TRBD2 (6 bases). The V end was cut by 0 bases, the J end by 4 bases, with 10 bases between. The germline V gene has CDR1 SGDLS and CDR2 YYNGEE. The CDR3 has 15 amino acids. CDR3 in amino acids: CASSVVGSATGELFF. CDR3 sequence (DNA): TGTGCCAGCAGCGTAGTCGGGAGCGCCACCGGGGAGCTGTTTTTT.

The genes are TRBV29-1 and TRBJ1-2; D is perhaps TRBD1 (5 bases). The CDR3 runs to 11 residues. The V and J ends lost 4 bases and 8 bases respectively, with 11 bases between them. Germline-derived CDR1 and CDR2 are SQVTM and ANQGSEA. Here the CDR3 reads CSVAGVEGYTF. In nucleotides, the CDR3 is TGCAGCGTTGCGGGGGTAGAGGGCTACACCTTC. The entire variable domain, with the rest obtained from reference TRBV29-1 and TRBJ1-2, is as follows: SAVISQKPSRDICQRGTSLTIQCQVDSQVTMMFWYRQQPGQSLTLIATANQGSEATYESGFVIDKFPISRPNLTFSTLTVSNMSPEDSSIYLCSVAGVEGYTFGSGTRLTVV.

The J gene is TRBJ2-3, the V gene TRBV7-2; D might be TRBD1 (5 bases). Germline values: CDR1 SGHTA, CDR2 FQGNSA. CDR3 length: 14 residues. V was clipped by 4 bases and J by 2 bases, with 10 bases between them. The CDR3 spells CASSSRQITDTQYF. DNA of the CDR3: TGTGCCAGCAGCTCCCGACAGATCACAGATACGCAGTATTTT.

This sequence joins TRBV28 and TRBJ1-1; 8 nucleotides match TRBD1. The CDR3 spans 16 residues. From germline, CDR1 is MDHEN and CDR2 SYDVKM. The V gene end was trimmed by 6 bases and the J gene end by 5 bases; junction bases not matched to a gene: 14. This chain's CDR3 is CASSSILDRVKTEAFF. The CDR3 region has the DNA TGTGCCAGCAGCTCTATTCTGGACAGGGTCAAGACTGAAGCTTTCTTT. The whole variable domain, remainder taken from reference TRBV28 and TRBJ1-1, is DVKVTQSSRYLVKRTGEKVFLECVQDMDHENMFWYRQDPGLGLRLIYFSYDVKMKEKGDIPEGYSVSREKKERFSLILESASTNQTSMYLCASSSILDRVKTEAFFGQGTRLTVV.

The chain is built from TRBV19 and TRBJ2-1; TRBD1 aligns across 9 bases. There are 13 residues in the CDR3. J gave up 2 bases and V 9 bases, and 2 bases lay outside the gene matches. The germline gives CDR1 LNHDA, CDR2 SQIVND (reference sequence). The DNA of the CDR3 is TGTGCCAGCCGGGACAGGGCCTACAATGAGCAGTTCTTC. This gives the protein CASRDRAYNEQFF.

The chain has TRBV10-3 and TRBJ2-1; a possible D gene is TRBD2 (7 bases). The CDR3 covers 15 residues. V lost 6 bases, J lost 1 base, and 13 bases lay in between. Germline V lookup: CDR1 ENHRY, CDR2 SYGVKD. CDR3 sequence: CAISGEGGSYNEQFF. As DNA, the CDR3 is TGTGCCATCAGCGGAGAGGGGGGGTCCTACAATGAGCAGTTCTTC.

The rearrangement uses TRBV2 and TRBJ1-1, with D unresolved. Germline values: CDR1 SNHLY, CDR2 FYNNEI. This CDR3 has 13 residues. V dropped 8 bases and J dropped 0 bases, with 10 bases sitting between them. The CDR3 DNA is TGTGCCAGCGCCGAGGTAGTGAACACTGAAGCTTTCTTT. Amino acid sequence: CASAEVVNTEAFF.

The chain carries TRBV7-2 and TRBJ1-1; the D gene is possibly TRBD1 (5 bases). V dropped 5 bases and J dropped 2 bases, with 15 bases sitting between them. The CDR3 covers 15 residues. CDR1 and CDR2 (germline): SGHTA, FQGNSA. CDR3 loop: CASSPRGAANTEAFF. The CDR3, as DNA: TGTGCCAGCAGCCCTAGGGGCGCTGCAAACACTGAAGCTTTCTTT.

The rearrangement joins TRBV2 to TRBJ2-3; 11 bases agree with TRBD2. V dropped 6 bases and J dropped 6; count of bases not matched to a gene: 8. CDR3 size: 15 residues. Germline CDR1 SNHLY, CDR2 FYNNEI. The CDR3 region has the DNA TGTGCCAGCAGGGAACTAGCGGGAGCAGCCGATACGCAGTATTTT. It translates to CASRELAGAADTQYF.

This sequence joins TRBV11-2 and TRBJ1-5, with D hard to call. The ends were cut back, 5 bases at V and 4 bases at J, with 9 bases in the middle. CDR1 and CDR2 from the germline V gene are SGHAT and FQNNGV. The CDR3 totals 13 residues. The chain's CDR3 is CASSPTDNQPQHF. Written as DNA, the CDR3 is TGTGCCAGCAGCCCGACGGATAATCAGCCCCAGCATTTT.

The gene calls are TRBV11-2 and TRBJ2-2, with 12 positions matching TRBD1. Trimming cost V 7 bases and J 5 bases; bases outside gene matches: 11. The CDR3 covers 17 residues. Per germline, CDR1 SGHAT and CDR2 FQNNGV. CDR3 loop: CASNPNPGQGATGELFF. Here the CDR3 DNA reads TGTGCCAGCAATCCTAATCCGGGACAGGGGGCGACCGGGGAGCTGTTTTTT.

The V gene is TRBV5-1, the J gene TRBJ2-7, with 9 nucleotides matching TRBD1. This CDR3 contains 13 residues. The V gene end was trimmed by 5 bases and the J gene end by 3 bases; junction bases not matched to a gene: 3. Germline-derived CDR1 and CDR2 are SGHRS and YFSETQ. CDR3 in amino acids: CASSGGQGYEQYF. For the CDR3, the DNA is TGCGCCAGCAGTGGGGGACAGGGCTACGAGCAGTACTTC.

This sequence joins TRBV19 and TRBJ2-6; D remains unclear. This CDR3 is 17 amino acids long. Trimming pared 4 bases from V and 0 bases from J, leaving 13 bases between. Germline V lookup: CDR1 LNHDA, CDR2 SQIVND (reference sequence). The CDR3 reads CASSTSERLSGANVLTF. CDR3 sequence (DNA): TGTGCCAGTAGTACATCAGAACGCCTCTCTGGGGCCAACGTCCTGACTTTC.

This chain joins TRBV11-3 and TRBJ2-2; D possibly corresponds to TRBD1 (5 bases). Deletions cut 1 base from V and 5 bases from J, with 11 bases between. Germline V CDR1 and CDR2: SGHNT, YENEEA. This CDR3 is 15 amino acids long. The CDR3 DNA reads TGTGCCAGCAGCTTAGGTGGTAGGGGTACCGGGGAGCTGTTTTTT. Protein sequence: CASSLGGRGTGELFF.

This chain links TRBV2 with TRBJ1-2, with 9 bases that match TRBD1. Losses at the gene ends were 6 bases for V and 7 bases for J; bases not matched to a gene: 12. CDR3 length equals 15 residues. Germline CDR1 SNHLY, CDR2 FYNNEI. The DNA of the CDR3 is TGTGCCAGCAGGGCCGACAGGGGGAACGTTCTTGGCTACACCTTC. Amino acid sequence: CASRADRGNVLGYTF.

The CDR3 here is CATSRGGTGALGYTF. The CDR3 bases are TGTGCCACCAGCAGAGGGGGGACAGGGGCCCTAGGCTACACCTTC. The J gene is TRBJ1-2, the V gene TRBV15; 10 bases are shared with TRBD1. CDR1 LNHNV and CDR2 YYDKDF come from the germline V gene (reference sequence). V was clipped by 1 base and J by 8 bases; unmatched bases: 7. This CDR3 contains 15 residues.

V is TRBV28 and J is TRBJ1-2, with a weak D call TRBD1 (5 bases). The CDR3 runs to 13 residues. Germline assignment: CDR1 MDHEN and CDR2 SYDVKM. The V gene lost 8 bases and the J gene lost 4 bases, with 14 bases spanning the gap. The CDR3 DNA reads TGTGCCAGCGGTAAGGGGCGCCTCTATGGCTACACCTTC. The encoded protein is CASGKGRLYGYTF.

In this sample, this clone turned up once. V and J are TRBV6-5 and TRBJ2-1, with TRBD2 matching 10 bases. Losses at the gene ends were 3 bases for V and 9 bases for J; bases not matched to a gene: 11. The CDR3 has 16 residues. Germline-derived CDR1 and CDR2 are MNHEY and SVGAGI. The CDR3 coding sequence is TGTGCCAGCAGTTATTCGTCTAGCGGGAGAGGGGGTGAGCAGTTCTTC. It yields the protein CASSYSSSGRGGEQFF.

The chain is built from TRBV4-1 and TRBJ2-7; 14 nucleotides agree with TRBD2. CDR3 length: 18 amino acids. Germline loops: CDR1 MGHRA, CDR2 YSYEKL. Trimming removed 4 bases from V and 1 base from J; junction bases left unmatched: 9. Here the CDR3 reads CASSRAGTSGSQSYEQYF. In DNA, the CDR3 is TGCGCCAGCAGCCGAGCAGGGACTAGCGGGAGCCAGTCCTACGAGCAGTACTTC.

The rearrangement joins TRBV7-2 to TRBJ2-3; D might be TRBD1 or TRBD2, each matching 7 bases. The germline gives CDR1 SGHTA, CDR2 FQGNSA. The CDR3 covers 13 residues. V was clipped by 7 bases and J by 5 bases, with 13 bases between them. CDR3 sequence (DNA): TGTGCCAGCACCTCAGGGGGGGGAGATACGCAGTATTTT. It specifies CASTSGGGDTQYF.

The V gene is TRBV28, the J gene TRBJ2-7; possibly TRBD1 for D (5 bases). The V end was cut by 4 bases, the J end by 6 bases, with 22 bases between. The CDR3 runs to 16 residues. Germline V lookup: CDR1 MDHEN, CDR2 SYDVKM. CDR3 in amino acids: CASSSPSSGYSGEQYF. The CDR3 DNA reads TGTGCCAGCAGTTCCCCTTCTTCAGGGTACAGTGGCGAGCAGTACTTC.

About this clone itself: The sample contains more than one DNA sequence encoding this CDR3. J is TRBJ2-2 and V is TRBV18; D is undetermined. Trimming took off 0 bases at V and 4 bases at J, with 3 bases between the two ends. From germline, CDR1 is KGHSH and CDR2 LQKENI. The CDR3 is made up of 13 amino acids. CDR3 region: CASSPPGTGELFF. The DNA of the CDR3 is TGTGCCAGCTCACCACCCGGCACCGGGGAGCTGTTTTTT.

This chain links TRBV5-1 with TRBJ1-5, with a tentative D call TRBD1 (5 bases). This CDR3 is built from 15 residues. CDR1 is SGHRS, CDR2 YFSETQ, per germline. Trimming pared 4 bases from V and 2 bases from J, leaving 13 bases between. The CDR3 DNA follows: TGCGCCAGCAGCGATACAGGTGAGGGCAATCAGCCCCAGCATTTT. Its protein is CASSDTGEGNQPQHF.

The J gene is TRBJ1-4, the V gene TRBV18, with D tentatively TRBD1 (5 bases). V was cut by 3 bases and J by 7 bases, with 15 bases left in between. Germline CDR1 KGHSH, CDR2 LQKENI. This CDR3 has 15 residues. The CDR3 reads CASSPTRGGSEKLFF. The CDR3 DNA is TGTGCCAGCTCACCGACCCGGGGCGGGAGTGAAAAACTGTTTTTT.

This rearrangement joins TRBV27 to TRBJ2-3; 8 nucleotides agree with TRBD2. The CDR3 consists of 12 residues. Germline CDR1 and CDR2: MNHEY and SMNVEV (reference sequence). Trimming at V came to 4 bases and at J to 15 bases, leaving 9 bases not matched to a gene. This chain's CDR3 is CASSSLAGGRYF. The DNA for the CDR3 is TGTGCCAGCAGTTCGCTGGCGGGAGGACGTTATTTT.

The sample holds one count of this clone. The chain links TRBV5-6 to TRBJ1-4; perhaps TRBD1 as D (5 bases). The germline gives CDR1 SGHDT, CDR2 YYEEEE. V shed 2 bases and J shed 8 bases, with 16 bases lying between them. The CDR3 contains 15 residues. Here the CDR3 reads CASSLRTGGTEKLFF. The CDR3, as DNA: TGTGCCAGCAGCTTAAGGACGGGGGGGACCGAAAAACTGTTTTTT.